Following are 4 T cell receptor beta chains from one sample sequenced in a study of blood T cell repertoires in COVID-19. Sequencing was performed with immunoSEQ multiplex PCR; in TCRdb, only in-frame clones are kept and a portion is missing. Of about 46,000 clones listed, about 87% are singletons. The sequenced sample was peripheral blood. The source is a human donor in a cohort sampled during active COVID-19.

CDR3 sequence (DNA): TGTGCCAGCAGTGCGGCAACCGGGACAGGGATCAACACCATATATTTT. This translates into CASSAATGTGINTIYF. The chain links TRBV2 to TRBJ1-3; 9 positions match TRBD1. CDR1 is SNHLY, CDR2 FYNNEI, per germline. The V segment lost 4 bases and the J segment 7 bases; nucleotides outside the gene matches: 11. This CDR3 has 16 residues.

This chain joins TRBV6-6 and TRBJ2-7; 7 bases fit TRBD1. Germline CDR1 reads MNHNY; CDR2 reads SVGAGI (reference sequence). The CDR3 sequence is 14 residues long. V lost 4 bases to trimming and J lost 4 bases; unmatched junction nucleotides: 7. CDR3: CASSFRDRSYEQYF. Here the CDR3 DNA reads TGTGCCAGCAGTTTCCGGGACAGATCTTACGAGCAGTACTTC.

The J gene is TRBJ2-7, the V gene TRBV19, with 13 bases matching TRBD2. This CDR3 is built from 16 residues. V shed 1 base and J 4 bases; nucleotides not matched to a gene: 4. The germline V gene has CDR1 LNHDA and CDR2 SQIVND (reference sequence). CDR3 DNA: TGTGCCAGTAGTATAGGACTAGCGGGAGGAGAATACGAGCAGTACTTC. It yields the protein CASSIGLAGGEYEQYF.

In this sample, this clone turned up once. The rearrangement links TRBV28 to TRBJ1-1; D is undetermined. The CDR3 contains 15 residues. The V and J ends lost 1 base and 1 base respectively, with 10 bases between them. The V gene's germline CDR1 is MDHEN and CDR2 SYDVKM. The CDR3, as DNA: TGTGCCAGCAGTTTATTTCGGGAGAGGAACACTGAAGCTTTCTTT. Translating it yields CASSLFRERNTEAFF.